Here is one T cell receptor (beta chain) with its context. Its antigen is unknown. This sample was included in a study of beta chain features in type 1 diabetes. Study-level findings and limits: Cells expressing TCR highly could be over-represented by cDNA sequencing. Type 1 diabetes patients had VDJ junctions that carried fewer insertions and more deletions. Shorter TCRB CDR3s, moderately but significantly so, marked every one of the four CD4+ subsets in Type 1 diabetes patients.

Via CD45RO/CCR7/CD25/CD127/CD95/CD27, cells of the CD4+ naive, central memory, regulatory and stem cell-like memory subsets were sorted. V lost 5 bases and J 7 bases, leaving 11 bases between the germline ends. The CDR3 has 12 residues. Germline values: CDR1 MDHEN, CDR2 SYDVKM. Sequencing targeted expressed TCRB transcripts, as all isolated RNA had been reverse transcribed. Repertoires were generated with immunoSEQ multiplex PCR, while TCRdb's copy carries only in-frame clones and drops some. The data contain under 900,000 clones, about a sixth of them seen just once; the ten biggest clones take up 0.02% to 0.025%.

Input material: naive CD4+ T cells from blood. The TCR sequence derives from a woman aged 18-30 years in good health. The gene calls are TRBV28 and TRBJ1-1; possible D gene TRBD1, 5 bases. CDR3 nucleotide sequence: TGTGCCAGCAGTCTCCGGGACGGTGAAGCTTTCTTT. It codes for CASSLRDGEAFF.